The entry that follows covers one TCR beta chain sequence. This sample was included in a study of control samples from healthy donors and cancer patients. Trimming took 5 bases from V and 0 from J, leaving 2 bases between them. This CDR3 contains 12 residues. Germline CDR1 SGHAT, CDR2 FQNNGV. The repertoire was sequenced with immunoSEQ multiplex PCR; TCRdb's copy has only in-frame clones and lacks some. The sample includes roughly 80,000 clones, nearly 90% of them seen just once. The receptor comes from a woman in her fifties or sixties in good health. The chain carries TRBV11-2 and TRBJ1-5; no definite D call. The sample was blood. The CDR3 sequence is CASSNSNQPQHF. The CDR3 DNA reads TGTGCCAGCAGCAATAGCAATCAGCCCCAGCATTTT.